This entry lists 21 T cell receptor beta chains sequenced from one sample in a study of T cells in Graves' hyperthyroidism and ophthalmopathy. Template material for amplifying TCR beta CDR3 regions consisted of RNA transcripts. The primer set for the first-round RT-PCR of the TCR CDR3 was HTBI. TCRdb ran MiXCR on the multiplex PCR reads and lists one entry per CDR3 protein. This table holds under 350,000 distinct CDR3 sequences, roughly a fifth found once. The sample consisted of blood. Receptors were obtained from a woman between 45 and 65 years old with Graves' hyperthyroidism.

This clonotype was seen many times. An end of the junction does not agree with germline; a read error may underlie this. This rearrangement joins TRBV15 to TRBJ2-7, with D perhaps TRBD2 (6 bases). This CDR3 region has 16 residues. The V gene's germline CDR1 is LNHNV and CDR2 YYDKDF (reference sequence). The DNA of the CDR3 is TGTGCCACCAGCGGAGATCTGGGCCGGGAGAAGTACGAGCAGTACTTC. This codes for CATSGDLGREKYEQYF.

This clonotype showed up many times. This chain connects TRBV20-1 to TRBJ1-1; 9 bases map to TRBD1. Losses at the gene ends were 8 bases for V and 6 bases for J; bases not matched to a gene: 7. The CDR3 contains 12 residues. CDR1 and CDR2 (germline): DFQATT, SNEGSKA (reference sequence). CDR3 DNA: TGCAGTACTACAGGGGGCATCGCTGAAGCTTTCTTT. It encodes CSTTGGIAEAFF.

For this clonotype: A read error is possible here, since a much larger clone lies one base away. This rearrangement joins TRBV6-5 to TRBJ1-3, with D possibly TRBD1 on 6 matching bases. There are 16 residues in the CDR3. Per the germline V gene, CDR1 is MNHEY and CDR2 is SVGAGI. The V end lost 4 bases, the J end lost 4 bases, and 17 bases lay between the germline ends. Written as DNA, the CDR3 is TGTGCCAGCAGTTCTACCCTGACAGGCCTCGGAAACACCATATATTTT. Translation: CASSSTLTGLGNTIYF.

At least ten counts were recorded for this clonotype. V is TRBV2 and J is TRBJ1-4; 7 nucleotides align to TRBD1. CDR3 size: 15 residues. Germline loops: CDR1 SNHLY, CDR2 FYNNEI. With 5 bases clipped from V and 3 bases from J, the junction kept 6 bases outside the gene matches. CDR3 DNA sequence: TGTGCCAGCAGTCTCAACAGGGGACCTAATGAAAAACTGTTTTTT. Translating it yields CASSLNRGPNEKLFF.

This clonotype has at least ten counts. The chain employs TRBV20-1 and TRBJ2-5; 10 bases are a match to TRBD2. This CDR3 is built from 14 residues. Germline CDR1 and CDR2: DFQATT and SNEGSKA (reference sequence). With V trimmed by 6 bases and J by 3 bases, 7 bases remained unmatched. The DNA for the CDR3 is TGCAGTGCCATTATAGCGGGGGGAAAAGAGACCCAGTACTTC. Translated: CSAIIAGGKETQYF.

The rearrangement uses TRBV3-1 and TRBJ2-7; 8 bases are a match to TRBD1. Unmatched junction bases numbered 8, after V lost 4 bases and J lost 0 bases. The CDR3 spans 16 residues. Germline V gene sequence: CDR1 LGHDT, CDR2 YNNKEL (reference sequence). The CDR3 region is CASSLSGTGRSYEQYF. The DNA for the CDR3 is TGTGCCAGCAGCCTCAGTGGGACAGGCCGCTCCTACGAGCAGTACTTC.

This clonotype was seen a few times. The gene calls are TRBV9 and TRBJ2-1; D perhaps matches TRBD2 (6 bases). Trimming pared 4 bases from V and 5 bases from J, leaving 10 bases between. Germline loops: CDR1 SGDLS, CDR2 YYNGEE. The CDR3 loop spans 13 amino acids. The CDR3: CASSIRLDNEQFF. The DNA for the CDR3 is TGTGCCAGCAGCATAAGACTAGACAATGAGCAGTTCTTC.

Ten or more counts support this clonotype. The chain is built from TRBV20-1 and TRBJ2-1, with 7 positions matching TRBD2. Trimming cost V 6 bases and J 0 bases; bases outside gene matches: 5. Germline assignment: CDR1 DFQATT and CDR2 SNEGSKA (reference sequence). This CDR3 has 14 residues. CDR3 nucleotides: TGCAGTGCAGTGAGGACTAGCTCCTACAATGAGCAGTTCTTC. Translating gives CSAVRTSSYNEQFF.

The gene calls are TRBV19 and TRBJ2-2, with a tentative D call TRBD1 (5 bases). The CDR3 totals 17 residues. V lost 4 bases to trimming and J lost 5 bases, with 20 bases between them. Germline values: CDR1 LNHDA, CDR2 SQIVND (reference sequence). CDR3 sequence (DNA): TGTGCCAGTAGTAGATCAAGGGGAAGGGTCGGTACCGGGGAGCTGTTTTTT. Residues: CASSRSRGRVGTGELFF.

The rearrangement joins TRBV18 to TRBJ2-3; 8 bases map to TRBD2. This CDR3 is built from 14 residues. Germline V gives CDR1 KGHSH, CDR2 LQKENI. V dropped 8 bases and J dropped 4; count of bases not matched to a gene: 8. CDR3 in DNA: TGTGCCAGCAGTGTAGCGGGAACATCAGATACGCAGTATTTT. This gives the protein CASSVAGTSDTQYF.

The chain is built from TRBV5-8 and TRBJ2-1; 12 bases map to TRBD2. V lost 0 bases, J lost 4 bases, and 5 bases stayed unmatched. The CDR3 is 17 residues long. CDR1 SGHTS and CDR2 YDEGEE come from the germline V gene. The CDR3: CASSLATGLAGYNEQFF. The CDR3 DNA follows: TGTGCCAGCAGCTTGGCAACCGGACTAGCGGGATACAATGAGCAGTTCTTC.

This clonotype was seen ten or more times. The CDR3 loop is CSAGGDNSGNTIYF. CDR3 sequence (DNA): TGCAGTGCAGGGGGGGACAACTCTGGAAACACCATATATTTT. The chain employs TRBV20-1 and TRBJ1-3; maybe TRBD1 (6 bases). The CDR3 is 14 residues long. The V end was cut by 6 bases, the J end by 0 bases, with 12 bases between. Germline V gene sequence: CDR1 DFQATT, CDR2 SNEGSKA (reference sequence).

This clonotype has a handful of counts. The chain carries TRBV5-1 and TRBJ1-3; no clear D. The CDR3 spans 13 residues. Per the germline V gene, CDR1 is SGHRS and CDR2 is YFSETQ. The V end was cut by 4 bases, the J end by 8 bases, with 13 bases between. CDR3 sequence: CASSRTWRDTIYF. The CDR3 nucleotides read TGCGCCAGCAGCCGGACTTGGCGCGACACCATATATTTT.

This clonotype was seen repeatedly, ten times or more. This rearrangement joins TRBV2 to TRBJ2-3; 8 positions agree with TRBD1. Germline CDR1 is SNHLY and CDR2 is FYNNEI. After removal of 5 bases from V and 0 bases from J, the junction contained 4 bases not matched to a gene. The CDR3 spans 15 residues. CDR3 sequence reads: CASSRRTGSTDTQYF. As DNA, the CDR3 is TGTGCCAGCAGTCGTCGGACAGGGAGCACAGATACGCAGTATTTT.

In this sample, this clonotype turned up many times. The gene calls are TRBV29-1 and TRBJ2-7, with 9 bases fitting TRBD1. The trim removed 4 bases at V and 4 bases at J, leaving 5 bases unmatched. The CDR3 length is 13 residues. Germline values: CDR1 SQVTM, CDR2 ANQGSEA. The CDR3 coding sequence is TGCAGCGTTGTGGGAGACAGGGGGTACGAGCAGTACTTC. It encodes CSVVGDRGYEQYF.

This chain uses TRBV27 with TRBJ1-2; D not certain. Per the germline V gene, CDR1 is MNHEY and CDR2 is SMNVEV (reference sequence). The CDR3 spans 17 residues. V shed 7 bases and J shed 2 bases, with 23 bases lying between them. The DNA for the CDR3 is TGTGCCAGCACAGTTATAAGGGTAGGGAACGAAAACTATGGCTACACCTTC. Translating it yields CASTVIRVGNENYGYTF.

This chain uses TRBV24-1 with TRBJ2-1; 9 positions agree with TRBD2. CDR3 size: 16 residues. V lost 1 base to trimming and J lost 5 bases; unmatched junction nucleotides: 5. The germline gives CDR1 KGHDR, CDR2 SFDVKD. The CDR3 coding sequence is TGTGCCACCAGTGATTTTGTAGCGGGGGCACACAATGAGCAGTTCTTC. It yields the protein CATSDFVAGAHNEQFF.

The sample holds many counts of this clonotype. The chain links TRBV11-2 to TRBJ2-7, with D hard to call. This CDR3 is 14 amino acids long. Germline lookup yields CDR1 SGHAT and CDR2 FQNNGV. The V and J ends lost 1 base and 3 bases respectively, with 10 bases between them. The CDR3 loop is CASSLVPQVYEQYF. CDR3 DNA sequence: TGTGCCAGCAGCTTAGTCCCGCAGGTCTACGAGCAGTACTTC.

This clonotype was seen repeatedly, ten times or more. V gene TRBV28 combines with J gene TRBJ1-5; D remains ambiguous. The V end lost 6 bases, the J end lost 2 bases, and 14 bases lay between the germline ends. Germline V gives CDR1 MDHEN, CDR2 SYDVKM. The CDR3 runs 15 residues. The CDR3 nucleotides read TGTGCCAGCAGCCAACTCCCAAAAGGCAATCAGCCCCAGCATTTT. This sequence encodes CASSQLPKGNQPQHF.

Concerning this clonotype itself: A junction boundary mismatches the germline segment, possibly from a read error. V usage is TRBV11-2 and J usage is TRBJ1-1, with 7 bases that match TRBD1. This CDR3 is built from 15 residues. Germline CDR1 reads SGHAT; CDR2 reads FQNNGV. CDR3 amino acids: CVSSELRGRDTEAFF. In nucleotides, the CDR3 is TGTGTCAGCAGCGAGTTAAGGGGGCGGGACACCGAAGCTTTCTTT.

This clonotype was recorded a few times. The chain employs TRBV18 and TRBJ2-7; D might be TRBD2 (5 bases). Germline V gene lookup returns CDR1 KGHSH and CDR2 LQKENI. This CDR3 spans 13 amino acids. Trimming cost V 5 bases and J 5 bases, with 13 bases left between them. The CDR3 DNA sequence: TGTGCCAGCTCATTCGGACTGGGGAACGAGCAGTACTTC. As protein: CASSFGLGNEQYF. Full variable domain (rest looked up from reference TRBV18 and TRBJ2-7): NAGVMQNPRHLVRRRGQEARLRCSPMKGHSHVYWYRQLPEEGLKFMVYLQKENIIDESGMPKERFSAEFPKEGPSILRIQQVVRGDSAAYFCASSFGLGNEQYFGPGTRLTVT.